This entry features one TCR beta chain sequence. One entry per CDR3 protein, called by TCRdb with MiXCR from the RT-PCR reads. The data show about 160,000 distinct CDR3 sequences, about 36% seen once. These data come from a study of patients and donors after allogeneic stem cell transplantation. Trimming took 1 base from V and 5 from J, leaving 14 bases between them. This CDR3 is 15 amino acids long. CDR1 is MNHEY, CDR2 SVGEGT, per germline. The chain uses TRBV6-2 or TRBV6-3 and TRBJ1-1; D uncertain. This clonotype was obtained from a human donor who was either an allogeneic HSCT recipient or a stem cell or donor lymphocyte infusion donor (not recorded which). It is not recorded whose cells these are; they may come from a transplant donor. Sequenced: blood, either unsorted or a sorted T cell fraction (not recorded which). The CDR3 spells CASSYYTTTPTEAFF. The CDR3 DNA sequence: TGTGCCAGCAGTTACTATACGACTACCCCTACTGAAGCTTTCTTT.